This record looks at one T cell receptor beta chain sequence and its context. The antigen remains unidentified. Data came from immunoSEQ multiplex PCR; TCRdb stores just in-frame clones and leaves some out. The sample carries 80,000 or so clones, approximately 92% recorded once. Investigators merged groups given second doses at roughly 4 or roughly 12 weeks. The sample originates from a study of T cell responses to AZD1222 COVID-19 vaccine. V was trimmed by 0 bases and J by 4 bases, leaving 7 bases between them. From germline, CDR1 is SGDLS and CDR2 YYNGEE. This CDR3 region has 13 residues. Study outcomes and limitations: Repertoire sampling was restricted to post-peak T cell response timepoints.

This chain uses TRBV9 with TRBJ1-1; unclear D gene. The source of this sequence is an adult who received the AZD1222 COVID-19 vaccine. The sequencing used peripheral blood, collected 28 days after the second AZD1222 dose. CDR3 region: CASSVEHSTEAFF. For the CDR3, the DNA is TGTGCCAGCAGCGTAGAACATAGCACTGAAGCTTTCTTT.